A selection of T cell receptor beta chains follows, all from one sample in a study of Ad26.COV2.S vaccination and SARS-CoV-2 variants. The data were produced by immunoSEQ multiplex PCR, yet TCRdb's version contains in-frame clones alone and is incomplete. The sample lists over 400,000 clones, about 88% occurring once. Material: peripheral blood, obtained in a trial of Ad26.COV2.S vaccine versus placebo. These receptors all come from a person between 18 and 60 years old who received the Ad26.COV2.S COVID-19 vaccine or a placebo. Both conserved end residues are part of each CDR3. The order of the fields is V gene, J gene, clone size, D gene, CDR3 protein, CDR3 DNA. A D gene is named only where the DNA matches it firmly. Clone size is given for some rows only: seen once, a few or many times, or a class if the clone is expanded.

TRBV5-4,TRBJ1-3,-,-,CASSTRPGNTIYF,TGTGCCAGCAGCACTAGGCCCGGAAACACCATATATTTT
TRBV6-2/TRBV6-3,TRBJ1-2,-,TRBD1,CASSYPPDRLGYGYTF,TGTGCCAGCAGTTACCCCCCGGACAGGTTGGGGTATGGCTACACCTTC
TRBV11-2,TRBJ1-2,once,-,CASSGRPETNYGYTF,TGTGCCAGCAGCGGGCGGCCAGAAACTAACTATGGCTACACCTTC
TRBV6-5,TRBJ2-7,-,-,CASRGGSYEQYF,TGTGCCAGCAGGGGTGGATCCTACGAGCAGTACTTC
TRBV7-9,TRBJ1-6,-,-,CASSLTRSPLHF,TGTGCCAGCAGCTTAACGCGTTCACCCCTCCACTTT
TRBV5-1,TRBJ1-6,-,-,CASSLRPGYNSPLHF,TGCGCCAGCAGCTTGCGCCCAGGGTATAATTCACCCCTCCACTTT
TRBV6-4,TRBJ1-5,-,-,CASSPQGSGNQPQHF,TGTGCCAGCAGTCCCCAGGGTAGCGGGAATCAGCCCCAGCATTTT
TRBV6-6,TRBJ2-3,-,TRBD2,CASSPRLREYVDTQYF,TGTGCCAGCAGCCCCAGGCTGCGGGAGTATGTAGATACGCAGTATTTT
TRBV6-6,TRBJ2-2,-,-,CASSYMSYTGELFF,TGTGCCAGCAGTTACATGAGTTACACCGGGGAGCTGTTTTTT
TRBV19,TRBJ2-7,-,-,CASSKWHFGSYEQYF,TGTGCCAGTAGTAAGTGGCACTTCGGCTCCTACGAGCAGTACTTC
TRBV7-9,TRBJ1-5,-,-,CASSLGGRGDQPQHF,TGTGCCAGCAGCTTAGGCGGCAGGGGCGATCAGCCCCAGCATTTT
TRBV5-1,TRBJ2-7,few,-,CASSRDPDSYEQYF,TGCGCCAGCAGCAGAGATCCCGACAGCTACGAGCAGTACTTC
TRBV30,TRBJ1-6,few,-,CAWSVRGFRYNSPLHF,TGTGCCTGGAGTGTACGCGGGTTCCGCTATAATTCACCCCTCCACTTT
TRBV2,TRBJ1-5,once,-,CASSMGRESNQPQHF,TGTGCCAGCAGTATGGGCAGGGAGAGCAATCAGCCCCAGCATTTT
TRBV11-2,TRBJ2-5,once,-,CASSFAEKETQYF,TGTGCCAGCAGCTTCGCTGAAAAAGAGACCCAGTACTTC
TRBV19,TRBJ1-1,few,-,CASSNRFTPDRTEAFF,TGTGCCAGTAGTAACCGCTTCACCCCTGATAGGACTGAAGCTTTCTTT
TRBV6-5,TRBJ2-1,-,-,CASSSWDNNNEQFF,TGTGCCAGCAGTTCATGGGACAACAACAATGAGCAGTTCTTC
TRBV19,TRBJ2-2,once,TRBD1,CASSITQQKGQGHGELFF,TGTGCCAGTAGTATAACCCAGCAAAAGGGACAGGGGCACGGGGAGCTGTTTTTT
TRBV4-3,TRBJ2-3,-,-,CASSQDAALAGTDTQYF,TGCGCCAGCAGCCAAGACGCGGCACTAGCTGGCACAGATACGCAGTATTTT
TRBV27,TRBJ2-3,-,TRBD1,CASSPRDREDTQYF,TGTGCCAGCAGCCCGCGGGACAGGGAAGATACGCAGTATTTT
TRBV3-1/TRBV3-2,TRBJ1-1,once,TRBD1,CASSQRAGGHREAFF,TGTGCCAGCAGCCAACGGGCAGGGGGCCATCGTGAAGCTTTCTTT
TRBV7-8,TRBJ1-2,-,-,CASSLELGAHTF,TGTGCCAGCAGCTTAGAACTGGGCGCCCACACCTTC
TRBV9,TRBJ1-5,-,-,CASSVGAGENQPQHF,TGTGCCAGCAGCGTCGGGGCAGGGGAGAATCAGCCCCAGCATTTT
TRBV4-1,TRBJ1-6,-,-,CASSQGRARGYSPLHF,TGCGCCAGCAGCCAAGGAAGGGCACGTGGTTATTCACCCCTCCACTTT
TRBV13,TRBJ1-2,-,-,CASRNVSAGGYTF,TGTGCCAGCAGAAATGTATCCGCCGGTGGCTACACCTTC
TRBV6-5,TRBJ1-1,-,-,CASSNGIEAFF,TGTGCCAGCAGCAACGGGATAGAAGCTTTCTTT
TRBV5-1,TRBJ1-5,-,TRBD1,CASSLQGEQPQHF,TGCGCCAGCAGCTTACAGGGGGAACAGCCCCAGCATTTT
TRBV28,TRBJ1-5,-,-,CASSPSVRGSNQPQHF,TGTGCCAGCAGTCCAAGTGTGAGGGGATCAAATCAGCCCCAGCATTTT
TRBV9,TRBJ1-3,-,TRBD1,CASSAPQGARGNTIYF,TGTGCCAGCAGCGCCCCACAGGGGGCGCGAGGAAACACCATATATTTT
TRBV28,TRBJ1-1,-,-,CASSLLRGAVMNTEAFF,TGTGCCAGCAGTTTATTACGGGGGGCGGTCATGAACACTGAAGCTTTCTTT
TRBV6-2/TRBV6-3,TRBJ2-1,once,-,CASSGGILYNEQFF,TGTGCCAGCAGTGGGGGGATCCTCTACAATGAGCAGTTCTTC
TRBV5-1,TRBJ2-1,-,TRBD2,CASSRTGLAGPYNEQFF,TGCGCCAGCAGCAGAACGGGACTAGCGGGCCCCTACAATGAGCAGTTCTTC
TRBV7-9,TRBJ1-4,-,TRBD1,CASSLEGQFITTNEKLFF,TGTGCCAGCAGCTTAGAGGGACAGTTCATAACAACTAATGAAAAACTGTTTTTT
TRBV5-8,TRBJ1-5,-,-,CASSLRGMVGQPQHF,TGTGCCAGCAGCTTGAGGGGGATGGTAGGTCAGCCCCAGCATTTT
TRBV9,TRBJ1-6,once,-,CASSVDPGHPNLSYNSPLHF,TGTGCCAGCAGCGTAGATCCGGGACACCCAAACCTCTCCTATAATTCACCCCTCCACTTT
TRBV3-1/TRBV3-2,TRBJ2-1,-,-,CASSLPGQINEQFF,TGTGCCAGCAGCCTCCCCGGACAGATCAATGAGCAGTTCTTC
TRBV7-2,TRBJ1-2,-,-,CASSLWGRNYGYTF,TGTGCCAGCAGCTTATGGGGTAGGAACTATGGCTACACCTTC
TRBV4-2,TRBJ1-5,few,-,CASSQEHGTQPQHF,TGTGCCAGCAGCCAAGAACATGGGACTCAGCCCCAGCATTTT
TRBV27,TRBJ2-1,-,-,CASSLGSSYNEQFF,TGTGCCAGCAGTCTAGGGAGCTCCTACAATGAGCAGTTCTTC
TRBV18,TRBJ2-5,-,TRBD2,CASSPIAGGTETQYF,TGTGCCAGCTCACCAATCGCGGGGGGGACAGAGACCCAGTACTTC
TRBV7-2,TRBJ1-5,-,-,CASSFGTVNQPQHF,TGTGCCAGCAGCTTCGGCACGGTCAATCAGCCCCAGCATTTT
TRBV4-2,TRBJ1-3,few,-,CASSQDRGSSGNTIYF,TGTGCCAGCAGCCAAGATCGGGGTTCGTCGGGAAACACCATATATTTT
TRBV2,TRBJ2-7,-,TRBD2,CTSGEGQYF,TGTACGAGCGGGGAGGGGCAGTACTTC
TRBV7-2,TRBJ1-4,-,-,CASSLARGATNEKLFF,TGTGCCAGCAGCTTAGCGCGCGGGGCAACTAATGAAAAACTGTTTTTT
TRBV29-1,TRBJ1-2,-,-,CSVGGGNYGYTF,TGCAGCGTTGGAGGGGGTAACTATGGCTACACCTTC
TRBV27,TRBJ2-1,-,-,CASSKTTIAEVPYNEQFF,TGTGCCAGCTCGAAGACTACTATCGCCGAGGTACCCTACAATGAGCAGTTCTTC
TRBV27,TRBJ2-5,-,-,CASSLSGETQYF,TGTGCCAGCAGTTTATCTGGGGAGACCCAGTACTTC
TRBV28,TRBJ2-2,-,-,CASSSPGELFF,TGTGCCAGCAGCTCTCCCGGGGAGCTGTTTTTT
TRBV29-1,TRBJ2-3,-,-,CSVDQGGTDTQYF,TGCAGCGTTGATCAGGGTGGCACAGATACGCAGTATTTT
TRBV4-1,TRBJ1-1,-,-,CASSQGRNRVGAEAFF,TGCGCCAGCAGCCAAGGTCGGAACAGGGTCGGGGCTGAAGCTTTCTTT
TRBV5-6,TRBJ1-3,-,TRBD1,CASIQQGGNTIYF,TGTGCCAGCATTCAACAGGGGGGAAACACCATATATTTT
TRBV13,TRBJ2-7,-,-,CASSLYRQLSPYEQYF,TGTGCCAGCAGCTTATATCGCCAACTCAGCCCCTACGAGCAGTACTTC